The entry below describes one T cell receptor beta chain. Antigen specificity is unknown. Germline loops: CDR1 SGDLS, CDR2 YYNGEE. V lost 0 bases to trimming and J lost 3 bases, with 6 bases between them. This CDR3 has 13 amino acids. The protocol was immunoSEQ multiplex PCR, while the TCRdb copy is restricted to in-frame clones and leaves out a portion. The repertoire consists of 20,000 to 30,000 clones, with approximately 94% occurring once and the leading ten covering approximately 6%. The data stem from a study of STAT3 mutations in large granular lymphocyte leukemia. Looking at the study overall: Roughly half of the longitudinally sequenced T-LGLL patients carried detectable canonical activating STAT3 mutations. Whole-study results and caveats: Every T-LGLL patient had at least one immunodominant TCRbeta clonotype.

The chain combines TRBV9 with TRBJ1-2, with D unclear. Input material: peripheral blood mononuclear cells. This clonotype was sampled from a man aged 40-49 years with T-cell large granular lymphocyte leukemia. Some clones in this sample may be carry-over from other donors' samples. The CDR3 DNA is TGTGCCAGCAGCGTAGCCGTGGACTATGGCTACACCTTC. Amino acids: CASSVAVDYGYTF.